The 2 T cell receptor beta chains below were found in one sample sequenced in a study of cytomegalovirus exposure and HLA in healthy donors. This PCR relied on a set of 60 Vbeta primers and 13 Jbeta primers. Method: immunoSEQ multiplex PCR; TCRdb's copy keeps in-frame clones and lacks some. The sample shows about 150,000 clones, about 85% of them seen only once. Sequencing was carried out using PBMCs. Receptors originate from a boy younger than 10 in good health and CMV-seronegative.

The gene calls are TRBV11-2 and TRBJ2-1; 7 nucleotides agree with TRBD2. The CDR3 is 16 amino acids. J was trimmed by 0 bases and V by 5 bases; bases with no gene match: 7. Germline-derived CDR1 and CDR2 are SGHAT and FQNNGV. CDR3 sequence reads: CASSPRAGRSYNEQFF. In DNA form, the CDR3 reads TGTGCCAGCAGCCCCCGAGCGGGGCGCTCCTACAATGAGCAGTTCTTC.

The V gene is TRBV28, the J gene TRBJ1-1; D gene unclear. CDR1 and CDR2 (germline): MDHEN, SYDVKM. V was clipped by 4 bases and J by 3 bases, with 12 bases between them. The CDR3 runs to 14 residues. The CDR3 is CASSSPRSDTEAFF. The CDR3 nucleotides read TGTGCCAGCAGTTCCCCTAGGAGTGACACTGAAGCTTTCTTT.